This entry lists 10 T cell receptor beta chains sequenced from one sample in a study of OX40 agonist ivuxolimab in advanced cancers. The assay was immunoSEQ multiplex PCR, and TCRdb's table has in-frame clones only and misses some. The sample consists of over 75,000 clones, 80% to 95% of them appearing once. Sequencing was performed on CD4+ or CD8+ T cells sorted from blood, taken in a trial of the OX40 agonist ivuxolimab. The receptors derive from an adult with an advanced solid tumor such as melanoma, head and neck, liver or kidney cancer.

A remark on this clone: The junction shows a germline mismatch at one end, possibly a read error. V is TRBV7-8 and J is TRBJ1-4; no clear D. In germline, CDR1 is SGHVS, CDR2 FQNEAQ. This CDR3 contains 11 residues. CDR3 coding DNA: TGTGCCAGCAGCTTAAGGCCAGGATGGGATTTC. Encoded protein: CASSLRPGWDF.

This chain joins TRBV27 and TRBJ1-5; weak D call: TRBD1 (5 bases). Per germline, CDR1 MNHEY and CDR2 SMNVEV (reference sequence). V dropped 3 bases and J dropped 1 base, with 10 bases sitting between them. The CDR3 runs 15 residues. For the CDR3, the DNA is TGTGCCAGCAGTTTGGAGGGGTCGAGCAATCAGCCCCAGCATTTT. It translates to CASSLEGSSNQPQHF.

The gene calls are TRBV4-1 and TRBJ1-4, with D maybe TRBD1 (5 bases). The V and J ends lost 6 bases and 5 bases respectively, with 19 bases between them. CDR3 length: 16 amino acids. The germline V gene encodes CDR1 MGHRA and CDR2 YSYEKL. CDR3 nucleotide sequence: TGCGCCAGCAGGGGATCGGGGCAGGCCCCCAATGAAAAACTGTTTTTT. As protein: CASRGSGQAPNEKLFF.

The rearrangement uses TRBV18 and TRBJ2-6; D unresolved. This CDR3 contains 16 residues. Trimming removed 2 bases at V and 0 bases at J, with 8 bases between. Germline CDR1 KGHSH, CDR2 LQKENI. The CDR3, as DNA: TGTGCCAGCTCACCAACCCGAGCCTCTGGGGCCAACGTCCTGACTTTC. This gives the protein CASSPTRASGANVLTF. Combining the CDR3 with reference TRBV18 and TRBJ2-6 gives the whole variable domain NAGVMQNPRHLVRRRGQEARLRCSPMKGHSHVYWYRQLPEEGLKFMVYLQKENIIDESGMPKERFSAEFPKEGPSILRIQQVVRGDSAAYFCASSPTRASGANVLTFGAGSRLTVL.

The rearrangement links TRBV7-3 to TRBJ1-2; 7 positions agree with TRBD1. Germline values: CDR1 SGHTA, CDR2 FQGTGA. The J segment lost 9 bases and the V segment lost 4 bases, leaving 11 bases of the junction unmatched. There are 14 residues in the CDR3. The CDR3 DNA is TGTGCCAGCAGCTCTTATATTTCAGGGGGGAGCTACACCTTC. It codes for CASSSYISGGSYTF.

The chain combines TRBV5-1 with TRBJ2-5; perhaps TRBD2 as D (5 bases). The CDR3 totals 13 residues. V gave up 5 bases and J gave up 2 bases, with 10 bases separating them. Looked up from germline, CDR1 is SGHRS and CDR2 is YFSETQ. DNA of the CDR3: TGCGCCAGCAGGGGCCGGGGACAAGAGACCCAGTACTTC. Protein: CASRGRGQETQYF.

The J gene is TRBJ2-3, the V gene TRBV4-2, with D perhaps matching TRBD1 (5 bases). This CDR3 region has 15 residues. V was clipped by 5 bases and J by 2 bases, with 14 bases between them. Germline lookup yields CDR1 LGHNA and CDR2 YNFKEQ. CDR3 in DNA: TGTGCCAGCAGCTCAGCAGGGTCAATCACAGATACGCAGTATTTT. Protein: CASSSAGSITDTQYF.

V is TRBV5-1 and J is TRBJ1-1, with a tentative D call TRBD1 (5 bases). CDR1 and CDR2 (germline): SGHRS, YFSETQ. The CDR3 contains 15 residues. The V end lost 3 bases, the J end lost 0 bases, and 12 bases lay between the germline ends. The CDR3 nucleotides are TGCGCCAGCAGCTGGACCGGGACGGTGAACACTGAAGCTTTCTTT. Translating it yields CASSWTGTVNTEAFF.

The chain joins TRBV27 to TRBJ2-2; D gene ambiguous. Germline CDR1 MNHEY, CDR2 SMNVEV (reference sequence). The CDR3 length is 14 residues. The germline V and J ends were trimmed by 3 bases and 5 bases, with 10 bases remaining between them. DNA for the CDR3: TGTGCCAGCAGTTTCGGAGCGTCGACCGGGGAGCTGTTTTTT. Protein sequence: CASSFGASTGELFF.

The gene calls are TRBV28 and TRBJ1-1; TRBD1 is a possible D gene (6 bases). The germline gives CDR1 MDHEN, CDR2 SYDVKM. The CDR3 has 13 residues. V shed 8 bases and J shed 0 bases, with 10 bases lying between them. The CDR3: CASPDRLNTEAFF. The CDR3 DNA reads TGTGCCAGCCCGGACAGATTGAACACTGAAGCTTTCTTT.